What follows describes a single T cell receptor (beta chain). Authors' analysis steps: Amplified reference gene primers provided the basis for estimating nucleated cell counts. TCRdb's table, derived via immunoSEQ multiplex PCR, lists solely in-frame clones and lacks some. V and J calls and clone size are those listed in that table; D and trimming were worked out from the DNA. The sample has about 99,000 clones, 87% seen once; the top ten hold under 8%. The data are from a study of blood T cell repertoires in COVID-19. The wider study: Samples came from the United States, Italy and Spain, spanning acute and convalescent COVID-19. The cDNA or gDNA used as material had been derived from T cells, B-cell-depleted T cells, or PBMCs.

The V gene end was trimmed by 4 bases and the J gene end by 4 bases; junction bases not matched to a gene: 8. Germline loops: CDR1 SNHLY, CDR2 FYNNEI. The CDR3 is made up of 15 amino acids. The sample taken for sequencing was peripheral blood. The V gene is TRBV2, the J gene TRBJ2-3, with TRBD1 matching 7 bases. The source is a human donor in a cohort sampled during active COVID-19. The CDR3 nucleotides are TGTGCCAGCAGTGCCAGGCCAGGGGGTTCAGATACGCAGTATTTT. Amino acids: CASSARPGGSDTQYF.